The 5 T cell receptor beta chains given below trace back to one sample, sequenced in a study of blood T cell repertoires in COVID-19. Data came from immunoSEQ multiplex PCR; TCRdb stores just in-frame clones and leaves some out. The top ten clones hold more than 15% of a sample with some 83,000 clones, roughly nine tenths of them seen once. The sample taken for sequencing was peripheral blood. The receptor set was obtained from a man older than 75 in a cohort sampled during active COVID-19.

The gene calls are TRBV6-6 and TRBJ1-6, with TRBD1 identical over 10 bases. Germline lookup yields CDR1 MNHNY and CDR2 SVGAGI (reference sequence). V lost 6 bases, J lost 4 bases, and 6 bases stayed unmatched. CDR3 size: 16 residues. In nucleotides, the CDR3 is TGTGCCAGCAGGCCCGGACAGGGGGAGTATAATTCACCCCTCCACTTT. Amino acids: CASRPGQGEYNSPLHF.

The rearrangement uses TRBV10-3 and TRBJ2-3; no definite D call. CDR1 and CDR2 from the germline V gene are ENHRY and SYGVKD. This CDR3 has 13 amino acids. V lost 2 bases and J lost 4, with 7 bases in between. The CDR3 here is CAISESSADTQYF. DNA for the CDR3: TGTGCCATCAGTGAGAGTTCGGCAGATACGCAGTATTTT.

The CDR3, as DNA: TGTGCCAGCAGTCCCCTTGAGGGTACTGAAGCTTTCTTT. It yields the protein CASSPLEGTEAFF. The rearrangement uses TRBV6-5 and TRBJ1-1; no clear D gene. V was shortened by 5 bases and J by 5 bases, with 12 bases between the two germline ends. The CDR3 consists of 13 residues. Per the germline V gene, CDR1 is MNHEY and CDR2 is SVGAGI.

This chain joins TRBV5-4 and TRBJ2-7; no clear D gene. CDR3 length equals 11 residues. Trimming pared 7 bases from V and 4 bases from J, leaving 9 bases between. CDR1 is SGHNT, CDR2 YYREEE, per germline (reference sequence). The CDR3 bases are TGTGCCAGCGGAGACTTTTACGAGCAGTACGTC. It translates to CASGDFYEQYV.

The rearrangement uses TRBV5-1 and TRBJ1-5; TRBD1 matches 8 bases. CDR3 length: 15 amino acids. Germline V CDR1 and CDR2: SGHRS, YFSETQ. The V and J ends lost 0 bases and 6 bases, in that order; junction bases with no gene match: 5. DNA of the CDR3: TGCGCCAGCAGCTTGGGGCCAGGGGGCCGTCAGCCCCAGCATTTT. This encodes CASSLGPGGRQPQHF.